The clone carrying this T cell receptor (beta chain) appeared many times. Its antigen is still unknown. TCRdb fed the reads into MiXCR, producing one record per CDR3 protein. This sample carries fewer than 30,000 distinct CDR3 sequences, approximately 22% of them seen once, and the ten largest clones take about 90%. The sample comes from a study of T cell repertoires in cytomegalovirus infection. Across the study: The public TCR beta signatures pointed to both CMV infection and matching HLA type. The study, taken as a whole, reports: Summed frequency of public TCR beta families distinguished CMV carriers with the relevant HLA.

Trimming took 2 bases from V and 2 from J; bases not matched to a gene: 11. CDR3 length: 18 amino acids. Germline V gene lookup returns CDR1 MDHEN and CDR2 SYDVKM. This specimen consisted of CD8+ T cells from cultured PBMCs, obtained from culture after CMV antigen stimulation. This receptor was taken from a human donor in good health (CMV status not recorded). Some clones in this sample may be carry-over from other donors' samples. The chain is built from TRBV28 and TRBJ2-7; 11 nucleotides agree with TRBD1. The CDR3 nucleotides read TGTGCCAGCAGTTTAGAGTGGACAGGGGGCCCGTCCGCCTACGAGCAGTACTTC. Translated, it gives CASSLEWTGGPSAYEQYF. The whole variable domain, filled in from reference TRBV28 and TRBJ2-7, reads DVKVTQSSRYLVKRTGEKVFLECVQDMDHENMFWYRQDPGLGLRLIYFSYDVKMKEKGDIPEGYSVSREKKERFSLILESASTNQTSMYLCASSLEWTGGPSAYEQYFGPGTRLTVT.